The rows below give T cell receptor beta chains drawn from one sample of a study of CD8 T cells in ankylosing spondylitis. TCRdb redid the calling of the 5' RACE reads with MiXCR, one entry per CDR3 protein. In the table there are approximately 350,000 distinct CDR3 sequences, approximately 20% of which are singletons. The sample was blood, either unsorted or a sorted T cell fraction (not recorded which). The receptors come from a male donor with ankylosing spondylitis or in good health (not recorded which). Both conserved end residues are part of each CDR3. D genes are given only for firm matches. Rows give clone size only sometimes, using once, few, many, or a class for an expanded clone.

j_call d_call v_call clone_size cdr3_aa cdr3_nt
TRBJ1-1 - TRBV27 few CASSTGQVEAFF TGTGCCAGCAGTACCGGACAAGTTGAAGCTTTCTTT
TRBJ2-7 - TRBV12-3/TRBV12-4 - CASSPQGNYEQYF TGTGCCAGCAGTCCTCAGGGGAACTACGAGCAGTACTTC
TRBJ2-7 - TRBV4-1 - CASSPHAGGPSYEQYF TGCGCCAGCAGCCCCCATGCCGGGGGTCCCTCCTACGAGCAGTACTTC
TRBJ2-5 TRBD1 TRBV5-5 - CASSSGQDEETQYF TGTGCCAGCAGCTCCGGACAGGACGAAGAGACCCAGTACTTC
TRBJ2-7 - TRBV5-1 - CASRSPDSYEQYF TGCGCCAGCCGAAGCCCTGACAGCTACGAGCAGTACTTC
TRBJ2-1 TRBD1 TRBV15 - CAIPDRDEQFF TGTGCCATCCCCGACAGGGATGAGCAGTTCTTC
TRBJ2-5 - TRBV20-1 - CSAQRALGETQYF TGCAGTGCTCAACGGGCCCTGGGGGAGACCCAGTACTTC
TRBJ1-5 TRBD1 TRBV20-1 - CSAKFRTGENQPQHF TGCAGTGCTAAATTTAGGACAGGTGAGAATCAGCCCCAGCATTTT
TRBJ2-5 - TRBV7-9 - CASSLADRLGETQYF TGTGCCAGCAGCTTAGCAGACCGCCTAGGGGAGACCCAGTACTTC
TRBJ2-7 TRBD1 TRBV9 - CASSAGVTGGYEQYF TGTGCCAGCAGCGCCGGGGTCACAGGGGGCTACGAGCAGTACTTC
TRBJ1-5 - TRBV6-5 - CASSYPLRDSNQPQHF TGTGCCAGCAGTTACCCACTGAGAGATAGCAATCAGCCCCAGCATTTT
TRBJ2-1 TRBD2 TRBV20-1 few CSARDLLAEPYNEQFF TGCAGTGCTAGAGATCTACTAGCGGAGCCTTACAATGAGCAGTTCTTC
TRBJ1-5 - TRBV12-3/TRBV12-4 few CASSLGRQVGQPQHF TGTGCCAGCAGTTTAGGGCGTCAGGTAGGTCAGCCCCAGCATTTT
TRBJ2-3 - TRBV20-1 - CSANRLRDEVWDTQYF TGCAGTGCTAACCGCCTTCGGGACGAAGTTTGGGATACGCAGTATTTT
TRBJ2-7 TRBD2 TRBV7-9 - CASSLARGRGRGYEQYF TGTGCCAGCAGCTTAGCCCGCGGGAGGGGTAGGGGCTACGAGCAGTACTTC
TRBJ2-7 - TRBV27 few CATSNPDGPTYEQYF TGTGCCACCTCAAACCCGGACGGACCAACCTACGAGCAGTACTTC
TRBJ1-1 - TRBV4-1 - CASSQIRDPNTEAFF TGCGCCAGCAGCCAAATACGGGACCCGAACACTGAAGCTTTCTTT
TRBJ1-5 - TRBV28 - CASQGRLNQPQHF TGTGCCTCCCAGGGGCGGTTGAATCAGCCCCAGCATTTT
TRBJ2-6 - TRBV5-1 - CASRLGDISSGANVLTF TGCGCCAGCAGGTTAGGGGATATCAGCTCTGGGGCCAACGTCCTGACTTTC
TRBJ2-2 TRBD2 TRBV10-3 - CAISPGTSTLLF TGTGCCATCAGCCCCGGGACTAGCACCCTACTTTTT
TRBJ2-3 - TRBV27 few CASSLPTGDTQYF TGTGCCAGCAGTTTACCAACGGGAGATACGCAGTATTTT
TRBJ2-2 - TRBV5-1 - CASSWSPQGFELTGELFF TGCGCCAGCAGCTGGTCACCGCAGGGATTTGAACTCACCGGGGAGCTGTTTTTT
TRBJ2-1 TRBD2 TRBV4-2 few CASSPEGLAGALDEQFF TGTGCCAGCAGCCCAGAGGGACTAGCGGGGGCCCTAGATGAGCAGTTCTTC
TRBJ2-3 - TRBV7-9 - CASSPRLGVTDTQYF TGTGCCAGCAGCCCTAGACTAGGAGTCACAGATACGCAGTATTTT
TRBJ2-7 TRBD1 TRBV11-2 few CASSSMTGPEQYF TGTGCCAGCAGCTCGATGACAGGGCCCGAGCAGTACTTC
TRBJ1-6 - TRBV27 - CASSKEGGGSPLHF TGTGCCAGCAGTAAAGAGGGGGGAGGGTCACCCCTCCACTTT
TRBJ2-5 - TRBV5-1 - CASHYPDSAVETQYF TGCGCCAGCCATTACCCGGACAGTGCCGTTGAGACCCAGTACTTC
TRBJ2-5 - TRBV9 few CASSVYGGPQETQYF TGTGCCAGCAGCGTATACGGGGGTCCGCAAGAGACCCAGTACTTC
TRBJ2-3 - TRBV5-1 few CASSGVPTDTQYF TGCGCCAGCAGTGGGGTGCCCACAGATACGCAGTATTTT
TRBJ2-3 TRBD2 TRBV5-1 few CASSYGLAGRNSYTQYF TGCGCCAGCAGCTACGGACTAGCGGGGCGCAATTCCTATACGCAGTATTTT
TRBJ2-7 - TRBV20-1 - CSARDIVSPGYEQYF TGCAGTGCTAGAGATATTGTGAGCCCGGGCTACGAGCAGTACTTC
TRBJ2-7 TRBD2 TRBV11-2 few CASSLIAGGSYEQYF TGTGCCAGCAGCTTAATAGCGGGGGGCTCCTACGAGCAGTACTTC
TRBJ2-7 TRBD1 TRBV29-1 - CSVPGTGDSYEQYF TGCAGCGTGCCCGGGACAGGCGATTCCTACGAGCAGTACTTC
TRBJ2-7 TRBD1 TRBV9 - CASSARDRVYEQYF TGTGCCAGCAGCGCCAGAGACAGGGTTTACGAGCAGTACTTC
TRBJ2-7 - TRBV5-5 - CASSLARRGYEQYF TGTGCCAGCAGCTTGGCTCGGAGGGGATACGAGCAGTACTTC
TRBJ1-1 - TRBV12-3/TRBV12-4 few CASSMGGGGTEAFF TGTGCCAGCAGTATGGGGGGCGGGGGGACTGAAGCTTTCTTT
TRBJ2-7 TRBD2 TRBV7-9 few CASSQAGEGYEQYF TGTGCCAGCAGCCAGGCGGGGGAGGGCTACGAGCAGTACTTC
TRBJ1-2 - TRBV10-2 few CASTNGGSNGYTF TGCGCCAGCACCAACGGGGGGTCGAATGGCTACACCTTC
TRBJ1-2 - TRBV4-1 - CASSQVKLNYGYTF TGCGCCAGCAGCCAAGTAAAGCTGAACTATGGCTACACCTTC
TRBJ2-6 - TRBV29-1 - CSVPGGRSSGANVLTF TGCAGCGTTCCAGGGGGGCGGAGCTCTGGGGCCAACGTCCTGACTTTC
TRBJ1-5 TRBD1 TRBV4-2 - CASSQVIWTGESQPQHF TGTGCCAGCAGCCAAGTCATATGGACAGGGGAAAGTCAGCCCCAGCATTTT
TRBJ2-5 - TRBV2 - CPSRRDEETQYF TGTCCCAGCAGGAGAGATGAAGAGACCCAGTACTTC
TRBJ2-7 - TRBV6-4 - CASSYSLGGEQYF TGTGCCAGCAGCTATTCGCTAGGAGGCGAGCAGTACTTC
TRBJ2-7 - TRBV4-1 - CASSQDYSNYEQYF TGCGCCAGCAGCCAAGATTACAGCAACTACGAGCAGTACTTC
TRBJ2-3 - TRBV9 - CASSVGTNAGTDTQYF TGTGCCAGCAGCGTAGGGACGAACGCCGGCACAGATACGCAGTATTTT
TRBJ2-2 TRBD1 TRBV11-1 - CASSLAGTGDFGELFF TGTGCCAGCAGCTTAGCGGGGACAGGGGATTTCGGGGAGCTGTTTTTT
TRBJ2-5 - TRBV30 - CAWSVGNQETQYF TGTGCCTGGAGTGTAGGGAACCAAGAGACCCAGTACTTC
TRBJ2-2 - TRBV12-3/TRBV12-4 many CASSLGQNTGELFF TGTGCCAGCAGCTTAGGGCAGAACACCGGGGAGCTGTTTTTT
TRBJ2-3 - TRBV11-2 - CASSLDPTDTQYF TGTGCCAGCAGCTTAGATCCGACAGATACGCAGTATTTT
TRBJ2-2 - TRBV7-7 - CASSSKEQGRLDTGELFF TGTGCCAGCAGCTCAAAGGAACAGGGCCGTCTGGACACCGGGGAGCTGTTTTTT
TRBJ2-1 - TRBV9 few CASSVGGATYHEQFF TGTGCCAGCAGCGTAGGGGGGGCAACCTACCATGAGCAGTTCTTC
TRBJ2-3 - TRBV6-4 - CASSDSNGGGSTDTQYF TGTGCCAGCAGTGACTCGAATGGCGGGGGCAGCACAGATACGCAGTATTTT
TRBJ2-1 TRBD1 TRBV12-3/TRBV12-4 few CASSLGGTGSYNEQFF TGTGCCAGCAGTTTGGGCGGGACAGGGTCCTACAATGAGCAGTTCTTC
TRBJ2-2 - TRBV5-1 - CASSLVELGTGELFF TGCGCCAGCAGCTTGGTTGAACTTGGCACCGGGGAGCTGTTTTTT
TRBJ2-7 - TRBV4-1 - CASSPLPADEQYF TGCGCCAGCAGCCCCCTCCCAGCCGACGAGCAGTACTTC
TRBJ2-5 - TRBV11-2 - CASASIQETQYF TGTGCCAGCGCGAGCATCCAAGAGACCCAGTACTTC
TRBJ2-1 TRBD2 TRBV15 few CATSSLAGGQNEQFF TGTGCCACCAGCAGCCTAGCGGGGGGGCAGAATGAGCAGTTCTTC
TRBJ2-7 TRBD1 TRBV12-3/TRBV12-4 - CASSLPDRASYEQYF TGTGCCAGCAGTTTACCGGACAGGGCTTCCTACGAGCAGTACTTC
TRBJ2-5 - TRBV7-9 many CASSYTETQYF TGTGCCAGCAGCTATACAGAGACCCAGTACTTC